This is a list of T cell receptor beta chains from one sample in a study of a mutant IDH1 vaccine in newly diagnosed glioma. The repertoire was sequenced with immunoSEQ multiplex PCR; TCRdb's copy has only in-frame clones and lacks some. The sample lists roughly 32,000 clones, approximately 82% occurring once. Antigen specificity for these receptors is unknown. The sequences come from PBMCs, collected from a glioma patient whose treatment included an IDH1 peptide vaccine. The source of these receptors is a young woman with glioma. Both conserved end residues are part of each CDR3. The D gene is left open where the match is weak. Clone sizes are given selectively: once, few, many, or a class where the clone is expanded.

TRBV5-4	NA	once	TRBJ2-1	CASSTDGDNEQFF	TGTGCCAGCAGCACGGACGGTGACAATGAGCAGTTCTTC
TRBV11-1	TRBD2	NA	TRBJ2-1	CASRSLAGNNEQFF	TGTGCCAGCAGATCCCTAGCGGGGAACAATGAGCAGTTCTTC
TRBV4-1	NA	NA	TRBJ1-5	CASSQVQGNQPQHF	TGCGCCAGCAGCCAAGTACAGGGCAATCAGCCCCAGCATTTT
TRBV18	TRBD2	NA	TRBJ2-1	CASSPVAGGYNEQFF	TGTGCCAGCTCACCAGTGGCGGGAGGGTACAATGAGCAGTTCTTC
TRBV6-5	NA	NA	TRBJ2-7	CASSQDRTSYEQYF	TGTGCCAGCAGCCAAGACAGGACCTCCTACGAGCAGTACTTC
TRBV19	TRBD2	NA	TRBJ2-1	CASSIVGTSGASYNEQFF	TGTGCCAGTAGTATAGTCGGGACTAGCGGAGCCTCCTACAATGAGCAGTTCTTC
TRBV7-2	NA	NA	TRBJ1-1	CASSLGGAGNTEAFF	TGTGCCAGCAGCTTAGGGGGGGCAGGGAACACTGAAGCTTTCTTT
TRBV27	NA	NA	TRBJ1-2	CASSSRQIYGYTF	TGTGCCAGCAGTAGTAGACAGATCTATGGCTACACCTTC
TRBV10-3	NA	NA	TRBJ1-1	CAISEGQRMNTEAFF	TGTGCCATCAGTGAAGGCCAGCGTATGAACACTGAAGCTTTCTTT
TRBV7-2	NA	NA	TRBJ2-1	CASTLGLSYNEQFF	TGTGCCAGCACCCTAGGGTTGTCCTACAATGAGCAGTTCTTC
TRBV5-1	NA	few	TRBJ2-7	CASSLGFTGSYEQYF	TGCGCCAGCAGCTTGGGTTTTACTGGCTCCTACGAGCAGTACTTC
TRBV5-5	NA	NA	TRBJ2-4	CASSLDSRRGPNIQYF	TGTGCCAGCAGCTTGGACTCCCGACGCGGGCCAAACATTCAGTACTTC
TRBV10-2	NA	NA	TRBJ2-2	CASSESSSFLFF	TGCGCCAGCAGTGAGTCCTCGAGTTTCCTGTTTTTT
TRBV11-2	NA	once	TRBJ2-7	CASSFGRGAYEQYF	TGTGCCAGCAGCTTTGGCAGGGGAGCCTACGAGCAGTACTTC
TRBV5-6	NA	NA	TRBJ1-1	CASSPNVNMNTEAFF	TGTGCCAGCAGCCCGAACGTGAACATGAACACTGAAGCTTTCTTT
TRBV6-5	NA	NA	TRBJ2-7	CASSYSPGIREQYF	TGTGCCAGCAGTTACTCGCCAGGGATTCGGGAGCAGTACTTC
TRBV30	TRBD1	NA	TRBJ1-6	CAWSRTGASYNSPLHF	TGTGCCTGGAGTCGGACAGGGGCGTCCTATAATTCACCCCTCCACTTT
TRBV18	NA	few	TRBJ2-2	CASSRFDTGELFF	TGTGCCAGCTCGAGGTTTGACACCGGGGAGCTGTTTTTT